The 29 T cell receptor beta chains listed next were all sequenced from one sample in a study of T-cell memory formation after mild COVID-19. Each CDR3 protein gets one entry after TCRdb re-called the 5' RACE reads with MiXCR. Of around 420,000 distinct CDR3 sequences listed, roughly 24% are singletons. Input material: PBMCs or a T cell subset sorted from them (not recorded which). The receptors were gathered from an adult woman who had mild COVID-19 (a few samples of this study predate the infection). Cell type and time point are not known.

This clonotype has a handful of counts. This chain connects TRBV14 to TRBJ2-3, with a weak D call TRBD1 (6 bases). V was trimmed by 2 bases and J by 3 bases, leaving 15 bases between them. This CDR3 is 16 amino acids long. CDR1 and CDR2 (germline): SGHDN, FVKESK. Here the CDR3 reads CASSQPPAGATDTQYF. The DNA for the CDR3 is TGTGCCAGCAGCCAACCGCCCGCAGGGGCGACAGATACGCAGTATTTT.

The rearrangement links TRBV30 to TRBJ2-7; unclear D gene. Trimming took off 0 bases at V and 1 base at J, with 7 bases between the two ends. CDR1 and CDR2 (germline): GTSNPN, SVGIG (reference sequence). The CDR3 is 13 residues long. CDR3 sequence reads: CAWSVGKSYEQYF. In nucleotides, the CDR3 is TGTGCCTGGAGTGTAGGCAAGTCCTACGAGCAGTACTTC.

The CDR3, as DNA: TGTGCCAGCAGTCCCGGACTAGTAGGGGATACGCAGTATTTT. As protein: CASSPGLVGDTQYF. The rearrangement joins TRBV12-3 or TRBV12-4 to TRBJ2-3, with 7 bases fitting TRBD2. V lost 5 bases and J lost 6; bases outside the gene matches: 8. The CDR3 is 14 amino acids.

The chain is built from TRBV5-1 and TRBJ2-5, with 9 positions matching TRBD1. Germline CDR1 SGHRS, CDR2 YFSETQ. This CDR3 has 14 amino acids. With 3 bases clipped from V and 4 bases from J, the junction kept 4 bases outside the gene matches. CDR3: CASSSGQGAETQYF. Here the CDR3 DNA reads TGCGCCAGCAGCTCGGGACAGGGAGCAGAGACCCAGTACTTC.

This clonotype was seen more than once but under ten times. The chain carries TRBV7-2 and TRBJ1-6; D may be TRBD1 (6 bases). Trimming removed 6 bases at V and 8 bases at J, with 14 bases between. Germline values: CDR1 SGHTA, CDR2 FQGNSA. The CDR3 loop spans 14 amino acids. The chain's CDR3 is CASSPRGPDSPLHF. CDR3 DNA sequence: TGTGCCAGCAGTCCACGGGGGCCGGATTCACCCCTCCACTTT.

This clonotype was seen more than once but under ten times. V and J are TRBV24-1 and TRBJ2-3; D possibly corresponds to TRBD2 (6 bases). V was pared by 1 base and J by 2 bases, with 12 bases between. Germline values: CDR1 KGHDR, CDR2 SFDVKD. This CDR3 spans 16 amino acids. The CDR3 DNA is TGTGCCACCAGTGATTTTGCGGGGCCCTCCACAGATACGCAGTATTTT. Translated: CATSDFAGPSTDTQYF.

For the CDR3, the DNA is TGTGCCAGCAGTGGATGGCAGGCAACTAATGAAAAACTGTTTTTT. Amino acids: CASSGWQATNEKLFF. V gene TRBV2 combines with J gene TRBJ1-4; D remains unclear. Trimming took 4 bases from V and 0 from J, leaving 9 bases between them. Germline-derived CDR1 and CDR2 are SNHLY and FYNNEI. This CDR3 has 15 residues.

The rearrangement joins TRBV24-1 to TRBJ1-5; D is unresolved. This CDR3 contains 15 residues. Germline-derived CDR1 and CDR2 are KGHDR and SFDVKD. The V gene lost 4 bases and the J gene lost 7 bases, with 16 bases spanning the gap. For the CDR3, the DNA is TGTGCCACCAGTGACCCGGCCAGAGCTGAACAGCCCCAGCATTTT. This codes for CATSDPARAEQPQHF.

Note on this clonotype: One end of the junction varies from germline; a read error may be responsible. This chain links TRBV7-6 with TRBJ2-5, with TRBD2 as a possible D gene (7 bases). The CDR3 is 15 residues long. The germline V gene has CDR1 SGHVS and CDR2 FNYEAQ. CDR3 DNA: TGTGCCAGCAGCCTAGCGGCAGGGGAGCAAGAGACCCAGTACTTC. This encodes CASSLAAGEQETQYF. Full variable domain (remainder filled in from reference TRBV7-6 and TRBJ2-5): GAGVSQSPRYKVTKRGQDVALRCDPISGHVSLYWYRQALGQGPEFLTYFNYEAQQDKSGLPNDRFSAERPEGSISTLTIQRTEQRDSAMYRCASSLAAGEQETQYFGPGTRLLVL.

In this sample, this clonotype turned up many times. This chain uses TRBV7-6 with TRBJ2-1, with D perhaps matching TRBD2 (7 bases). V lost 2 bases and J 5 bases, leaving 13 bases between the germline ends. This CDR3 comprises 15 residues. Germline V gene sequence: CDR1 SGHVS, CDR2 FNYEAQ. CDR3 sequence: CASSLQSGGHNEQFF. DNA of the CDR3: TGTGCCAGCAGCTTACAATCGGGGGGCCACAATGAGCAGTTCTTC. Using reference TRBV7-6 and TRBJ2-1 for the parts outside the CDR3, the full variable domain is GAGVSQSPRYKVTKRGQDVALRCDPISGHVSLYWYRQALGQGPEFLTYFNYEAQQDKSGLPNDRFSAERPEGSISTLTIQRTEQRDSAMYRCASSLQSGGHNEQFFGPGTRLTVL.

The V and J genes are TRBV18 and TRBJ1-2, with TRBD1 identical over 7 bases. CDR1 and CDR2 from the germline V gene are KGHSH and LQKENI. The CDR3 contains 15 residues. V was clipped by 5 bases and J by 3 bases; unmatched bases: 9. Here the CDR3 reads CASSMERGPDYGYTF. Written as DNA, the CDR3 is TGTGCCAGCTCAATGGAGAGGGGGCCAGACTATGGCTACACCTTC. Supplemented by reference TRBV18 and TRBJ1-2, the full variable domain reads NAGVMQNPRHLVRRRGQEARLRCSPMKGHSHVYWYRQLPEEGLKFMVYLQKENIIDESGMPKERFSAEFPKEGPSILRIQQVVRGDSAAYFCASSMERGPDYGYTFGSGTRLTVV.

This clonotype was detected only a few times. The chain links TRBV12-3 or TRBV12-4 to TRBJ1-2; D not resolved. Trimming shortened V by 6 bases and J by 3 bases, and 17 bases separated the two germline ends. The CDR3 extends over 15 amino acids. The CDR3 nucleotides are TGTGCCAGCAGCCGGAGGCGGGATTGGGACTATGGCTACACCTTC. Amino acids: CASSRRRDWDYGYTF.

The chain links TRBV27 to TRBJ1-2, with a tentative D call TRBD1 (6 bases). The CDR3 length is 15 residues. Germline values: CDR1 MNHEY, CDR2 SMNVEV (reference sequence). Trimming cost V 5 bases and J 1 base, with 14 bases left between them. The DNA of the CDR3 is TGTGCCAGCAGTGGCAGGGGCTACTTTAACTATGGCTACACCTTC. This codes for CASSGRGYFNYGYTF.

This clonotype has only a few counts. The chain joins TRBV30 to TRBJ2-1; D remains ambiguous. The V gene lost 3 bases and the J gene lost 0 bases, with 9 bases spanning the gap. This CDR3 has 14 amino acids. In germline, CDR1 is GTSNPN, CDR2 SVGIG (reference sequence). The CDR3 sequence: CAWRSGSSYNEQFF. CDR3 nucleotides: TGTGCCTGGAGAAGTGGAAGCTCCTACAATGAGCAGTTCTTC.

The chain joins TRBV2 to TRBJ1-1, with no clear D. The CDR3 contains 12 residues. Trimming removed 9 bases at V and 0 bases at J, with 8 bases between. CDR1 is SNHLY, CDR2 FYNNEI, per germline. CDR3 sequence (DNA): TGTGCCAGTACACCCATGAACACTGAAGCTTTCTTT. Translating it yields CASTPMNTEAFF.

The chain links TRBV10-3 to TRBJ2-3; 11 bases map to TRBD2. The germline gives CDR1 ENHRY, CDR2 SYGVKD. The CDR3 contains 17 residues. The V and J ends lost 2 bases and 1 base, in that order; junction bases with no gene match: 5. CDR3 nucleotides: TGTGCCATCAGTGAGAGCCTACTAGCGGGGGGCACAGATACGCAGTATTTT. Translated, it gives CAISESLLAGGTDTQYF.

V and J are TRBV9 and TRBJ2-3; 9 positions match TRBD2. The V and J ends lost 3 bases and 6 bases, in that order; junction bases with no gene match: 8. CDR1 is SGDLS, CDR2 YYNGEE, per germline. The CDR3 contains 15 residues. The CDR3 sequence: CASSGREGHSDTQYF. The CDR3 DNA sequence: TGTGCCAGCAGCGGGCGGGAGGGCCACAGTGATACGCAGTATTTT.

This clonotype was seen only a few times. The chain uses TRBV4-3 and TRBJ2-7; possibly TRBD1 or TRBD2 for D (5 bases each). The CDR3 is 15 residues long. V lost 4 bases and J lost 4, with 17 bases in between. Germline values: CDR1 LGHNA, CDR2 YSLEER. The CDR3 here is CASSLSATGAYEQYF. The CDR3 bases are TGCGCCAGCAGCCTTTCCGCTACCGGGGCTTACGAGCAGTACTTC.

This clonotype was seen a handful of times. The chain is built from TRBV6-5 and TRBJ2-1, with D tentatively TRBD1 (6 bases). The germline CDR1 and CDR2 sequences are MNHEY and SVGAGI. This CDR3 comprises 13 residues. The CDR3 sequence: CEGRTATYNEQFF. The CDR3 DNA follows: TGTGAAGGCAGGACAGCTACCTACAATGAGCAGTTCTTC.

The chain uses TRBV6-5 and TRBJ1-2, with D perhaps matching TRBD1 (6 bases). Germline loops: CDR1 MNHEY, CDR2 SVGAGI. The CDR3 has 15 residues. The ends were cut back, 0 bases at V and 6 bases at J, with 14 bases in the middle. The DNA of the CDR3 is TGTGCCAGCAGTTACTCGATTGGGGGGCTAGATGGCTACACCTTC. Its protein is CASSYSIGGLDGYTF.

The V call is TRBV6-5, the J call TRBJ1-4; possibly TRBD1 for D (6 bases). From germline, CDR1 is MNHEY and CDR2 SVGAGI. This CDR3 is 16 amino acids long. V was shortened by 2 bases and J by 9 bases, with 19 bases between the two germline ends. Here the CDR3 reads CASSYRQGGGKKKLFF. The DNA for the CDR3 is TGTGCCAGCAGTTACCGACAAGGGGGGGGTAAGAAAAAACTGTTTTTT.

This clonotype was observed a few times. The chain has TRBV7-9 and TRBJ2-7; no clear D gene. Trimming pared 1 base from V and 5 bases from J, leaving 9 bases between. The CDR3 has 13 amino acids. The V gene's germline CDR1 is SEHNR and CDR2 FQNEAQ (reference sequence). The CDR3: CASSLVRSNEQYF. CDR3 DNA: TGTGCCAGCAGCTTAGTTCGGTCAAACGAGCAGTACTTC.

This chain uses TRBV20-1 with TRBJ2-3; 7 bases fit TRBD2. The length of the CDR3 is 15 residues. V lost 1 base and J lost 4; bases outside the gene matches: 8. CDR1 is DFQATT, CDR2 SNEGSKA, per germline (reference sequence). CDR3 DNA sequence: TGCAGTGCTAGAGCGAGCGGGATTGGGGCAGATACGCAGTATTTT. It yields the protein CSARASGIGADTQYF.

This chain joins TRBV7-3 and TRBJ2-1; possibly TRBD2 for D (5 bases). Germline CDR1 SGHTA, CDR2 FQGTGA. The CDR3 consists of 15 residues. With 4 bases removed from V and 1 base from J, the gap between germline ends came to 11 bases. CDR3 protein: CASSSARGSYNEQFF. The CDR3 DNA is TGTGCCAGCAGCTCTGCCCGAGGGTCCTACAATGAGCAGTTCTTC.

Points on this clonotype: One end of the junction fails to match germline, which may point to a read error. V gene TRBV5-6 combines with J gene TRBJ2-1; D gene ambiguous. Germline V lookup: CDR1 SGHDT, CDR2 YYEEEE. The CDR3 totals 14 residues. CDR3 nucleotides: TGTGCCAGCAGCCATCCCCTCTCCTACACTGAGCAGTTCTTC. Protein product: CASSHPLSYTEQFF.

This clonotype was detected a few times. The chain combines TRBV5-5 with TRBJ1-1; D ambiguous. Germline CDR1 SGHKS, CDR2 YYEKEE (reference sequence). Trimming stripped 0 bases from V and 3 bases from J, with 9 bases between. There are 14 residues in the CDR3. The DNA for the CDR3 is TGTGCCAGCAGCTTGGTTACGCTCGACACTGAAGCTTTCTTT. Translating it yields CASSLVTLDTEAFF. Full variable domain (missing parts from reference TRBV5-5 and TRBJ1-1): DAGVTQSPTHLIKTRGQQVTLRCSPISGHKSVSWYQQVLGQGPQFIFQYYEKEERGRGNFPDRFSARQFPNYSSELNVNALLLGDSALYLCASSLVTLDTEAFFGQGTRLTVV.

This clonotype was seen many times. The CDR3 is CASFGGGPHNEQFF. CDR3 DNA: TGTGCCAGCTTCGGGGGAGGGCCCCACAATGAGCAGTTCTTC. The chain uses TRBV6-5 and TRBJ2-1; 7 positions agree with TRBD2. J lost 5 bases, V lost 8 bases, and 9 bases had no gene match. The germline V gene has CDR1 MNHEY and CDR2 SVGAGI. The CDR3 runs 14 residues.

The chain links TRBV20-1 to TRBJ2-7, with a possible D match to TRBD1 (6 bases). The CDR3 runs to 15 residues. The germline CDR1 and CDR2 sequences are DFQATT and SNEGSKA (reference sequence). Trimming cost V 0 bases and J 3 bases, with 15 bases left between them. CDR3 protein: CSARDHIGGGYEQYF. In DNA form, the CDR3 reads TGCAGTGCTAGAGATCATATAGGGGGTGGCTACGAGCAGTACTTC.

This clonotype showed up just a few times. V usage is TRBV20-1 and J usage is TRBJ1-5; D is unresolved. The V and J ends lost 0 bases and 3 bases respectively, with 18 bases between them. Germline V lookup: CDR1 DFQATT, CDR2 SNEGSKA (reference sequence). The length of the CDR3 is 17 residues. CDR3 sequence: CSARDPTDRSANQPQHF. The CDR3 bases are TGCAGTGCTAGAGATCCCACGGACCGAAGTGCCAATCAGCCCCAGCATTTT.